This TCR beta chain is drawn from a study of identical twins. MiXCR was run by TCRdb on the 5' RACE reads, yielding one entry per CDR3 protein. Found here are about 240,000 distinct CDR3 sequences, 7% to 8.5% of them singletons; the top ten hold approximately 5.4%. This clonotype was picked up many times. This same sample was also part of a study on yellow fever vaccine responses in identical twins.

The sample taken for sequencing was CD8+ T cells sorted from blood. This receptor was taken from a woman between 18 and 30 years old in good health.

CDR3 loop: CASTLRGGVPDTGELFF. As DNA, the CDR3 is TGTGCCAGCACCCTAAGGGGGGGGGTCCCAGACACCGGGGAGCTGTTTTTT. The rearrangement joins TRBV12-3 or TRBV12-4 to TRBJ2-2, with D possibly matching TRBD2 (7 bases). The ends were cut back, 7 bases at V and 3 bases at J, with 21 bases in the middle. The CDR3 spans 17 residues.